Included here is one T cell receptor beta chain sequence, with context. This clone appeared a few times. Its antigen remains unidentified. There are no base qualities to consult, and no much larger clone falls within one base. The donors belonged to the validation cohort of about 130 subjects, which was separate from the approximately 700-subject first cohort. This specimen belongs to a study of cytomegalovirus exposure and HLA in healthy donors (dated by TCRdb to 2017 to 2019). Describing the broader study: According to a later analysis, the approximately 120 validation repertoires were produced on the same platform as the 700 or so repertoires of the first cohort. Besides the first cohort of roughly 660 subjects, a separate validation cohort made up of some 110 different subjects was used. The study combined high-throughput TCR immunosequencing, statistical association of individual TCRs with disease status, and machine learning to predict cytomegalovirus infection status. The study was designed to test whether signatures of past pathogen exposure could be identified by cataloging public T cell receptors. Paper-wide results and their limitations: Subsequent analysis determined that TCRs grouped into clusters in the first cohort also showed a tendency toward co-occurrence across the 90 to 150 validation repertoires, and approximately 94% of cluster scores exceeded 0. In both the original and validation cohorts, the classifier was reported to diagnose cytomegalovirus status with high specificity and sensitivity. All 120 or so repertoires were used to score co-occurrence in the validation cohort in a later analysis, because that analysis had no HLA typing for the cohort. While some public TCRs were present in many individuals, most TCR sequences turned up only very rarely across donors. The authors suggested that the approach could potentially be generalized to other disease states and immunological phenotypes. The study gave a list of around 170 TCR beta chains associated with cytomegalovirus. In vitro tests confirmed that a few of the cytomegalovirus-associated TCR beta chains recognize cytomegalovirus antigens.

Measured from the cysteine to the phenylalanine, the CDR3 is 15 residues long. The sequence is cut down to CDR3 DNA, 45 bases in frame from base 1. V is clipped by 1 base and J by 6 bases, and the sequence between their germline boundaries is 15 bases long. CDR1 GTSNPN and CDR2 SVGIG were looked up in the germline V gene (reference sequence). To prepare the library, the immunoSEQ multiplex PCR assay was applied. As for how the authors treated the data: To diagnose cytomegalovirus status from the catalog of TCR beta chain sequences, a statistical classification framework was built. Entries here come from immuneACCESS through TCRdb and include only in-frame sequences with V and J called. Some clones fail to appear in such tables; in the studies checked, an unresolved V gene covers under half of the shortfall, and the cause of the remainder is unknown. D and trimming were read from the DNA, whereas the V and J calls and clone size are those reported in that table. For this sample there are approximately 300,000 clones; about nine tenths appear just once. The ten biggest clones cover around 0.84% of the sample.

The rearranged chain carries TRBV30 and TRBJ2-2; TRBD2 might be the D gene, on 5 matching bases. Sequencing was carried out using PBMCs. The TCR originated in a woman between 18 and 30 years old in good health and CMV-seronegative. The DNA reads TGTGCCTGGAGTGGCCCCCGCTCGGAGGCCGGGGAGCTGTTTTTT. It translates to CAWSGPRSEAGELFF.